These 25 T cell receptor beta chains came from one sample sequenced in a study of shared clonotypes between healthy human individuals (dated by TCRdb to 2020 to 2022). Libraries were built with the immunoSEQ multiplex PCR assay. The table was pulled from immuneACCESS by TCRdb, which kept in-frame rearrangements only. Such tables lose some clones; where checked, under half of the loss comes from unresolved V genes, and the rest has no known cause. Across this sample there are roughly 480,000 clones, with around 80% seen only once. Jointly, the top ten make up approximately 12% of the sample. The sequencing input was PBMCs. These receptors originate from a middle-aged woman in good health. Some clones in this sample may be carry-over from other donors' samples.

This chain joins TRBV7-3 and TRBJ2-2, with D hard to call. Germline V gene data show CDR1 as SGHTA and CDR2 as FQGTGA. V gave up 1 base and J gave up 5 bases, with 5 bases separating them. This CDR3 region has 13 residues. The CDR3 DNA follows: TGTGCCAGCAGCTTAATGGGGACCGGGGAGCTGTTTTTT. This gives the protein CASSLMGTGELFF.

This sequence joins TRBV15 and TRBJ1-1; 10 bases are shared with TRBD1. V was clipped by 1 base and J by 1 base; unmatched bases: 6. Germline V gene data show CDR1 as LNHNV and CDR2 as YYDKDF (reference sequence). This CDR3 contains 17 residues. The CDR3 region is CATSRGQGASTNTEAFF. In DNA, the CDR3 is TGTGCCACCAGCAGAGGACAGGGGGCAAGCACGAACACTGAAGCTTTCTTT.

This clone was detected once. The chain recombines TRBV10-3 with TRBJ2-1; 8 bases fit TRBD2. Losses at the gene ends were 6 bases for V and 2 bases for J; bases not matched to a gene: 6. This CDR3 has 15 residues. Germline V CDR1 and CDR2: ENHRY, SYGVKD. CDR3 loop: CAISLSGSAYNEQFF. The CDR3 DNA is TGTGCCATCAGCCTCAGCGGGAGTGCCTACAATGAGCAGTTCTTC.

The chain combines TRBV30 with TRBJ2-3; 11 bases align to TRBD2. The V gene end was trimmed by 0 bases and the J gene end by 1 base; junction bases not matched to a gene: 18. Germline V gene lookup returns CDR1 GTSNPN and CDR2 SVGIG (reference sequence). This CDR3 has 21 residues. Here the CDR3 DNA reads TGTGCCTGGAGTGTACTTAAAGGGAGGAATAGCGGGAGGGCCGGCACAGATACGCAGTATTTT. Amino acids: CAWSVLKGRNSGRAGTDTQYF.

This clone occurred a few times. The V gene is TRBV7-2, the J gene TRBJ1-2; 10 bases agree with TRBD1. V lost 5 bases to trimming and J lost 8 bases; unmatched junction nucleotides: 8. Germline values: CDR1 SGHTA, CDR2 FQGNSA. This CDR3 region has 14 residues. The CDR3 bases are TGTGCCAGCAGCCCCCGACAGGGGGCGAGGGGCTACACCTTC. Amino acids: CASSPRQGARGYTF.

The chain recombines TRBV19 with TRBJ2-1; TRBD2 aligns across 7 bases. The V gene end was trimmed by 5 bases and the J gene end by 6 bases; junction bases not matched to a gene: 10. The CDR3 covers 15 residues. Germline V CDR1 and CDR2: LNHDA, SQIVND (reference sequence). CDR3 amino acids: CASSLLVSGPNEQFF. CDR3 DNA: TGTGCCAGTAGTCTCTTAGTTAGCGGGCCCAATGAGCAGTTCTTC. Complete variable domain (other parts from reference TRBV19 and TRBJ2-1): DGGITQSPKYLFRKEGQNVTLSCEQNLNHDAMYWYRQDPGQGLRLIYYSQIVNDFQKGDIAEGYSVSREKKESFPLTVTSAQKNPTAFYLCASSLLVSGPNEQFFGPGTRLTVL.

V is TRBV2 and J is TRBJ2-1; TRBD2 matches at 10 bases. Germline-derived CDR1 and CDR2 are SNHLY and FYNNEI. The trim removed 2 bases at V and 7 bases at J, leaving 8 bases unmatched. The CDR3 sequence is 16 residues long. CDR3 DNA sequence: TGTGCCAGCAGTGAACCTAGCGGGAGTTCGTGGAATGAGCAGTTCTTC. This codes for CASSEPSGSSWNEQFF.

The rearrangement joins TRBV18 to TRBJ2-1; D remains unclear. CDR3 size: 11 residues. The germline gives CDR1 KGHSH, CDR2 LQKENI. V was trimmed by 3 bases and J by 7 bases, leaving 4 bases between them. CDR3 sequence (DNA): TGTGCCAGCTCACCCGGGAATGAGCAGTTCTTC. Its protein is CASSPGNEQFF.

This clone was seen only a few times. The V and J genes are TRBV10-3 and TRBJ2-7; D gene ambiguous. This CDR3 comprises 13 residues. V lost 0 bases and J lost 6, with 9 bases in between. Germline CDR1 ENHRY, CDR2 SYGVKD. For the CDR3, the DNA is TGTGCCATCAGTGAGTCCGGCGGTCCCGAGCAGTACTTC. Amino acids: CAISESGGPEQYF.

With respect to this clone: A read error likely explains this, since a far larger clone differs by one base. The chain is built from TRBV7-9 and TRBJ2-7, with 8 positions matching TRBD1. This CDR3 has 19 amino acids. Germline V gene sequence: CDR1 SEHNR, CDR2 FQNEAQ (reference sequence). The chain's CDR3 is CTSSLAVRTGGLGSYEQYF. CDR3 nucleotide sequence: TGTACCAGCAGCTTAGCGGTGAGAACAGGGGGACTGGGGTCCTACGAGCAGTACTTC.

The chain carries TRBV7-8 and TRBJ1-5, with D unclear. The V and J ends lost 2 bases and 1 base respectively, with 9 bases between them. Germline CDR1 is SGHVS and CDR2 is FQNEAQ. The CDR3 loop spans 15 amino acids. The CDR3 reads CASSLTRMSNQPQHF. The CDR3 bases are TGTGCCAGCAGCTTAACCCGTATGAGCAATCAGCCCCAGCATTTT.

The chain has TRBV7-7 and TRBJ2-1; 15 nucleotides agree with TRBD2. CDR1 SSHAT and CDR2 FNYEAQ come from the germline V gene (reference sequence). This CDR3 spans 18 amino acids. J gave up 10 bases and V 2 bases, and 12 bases lay outside the gene matches. The CDR3: CASSLRPGTSGRTGEQFF. For the CDR3, the DNA is TGTGCCAGCAGCTTAAGACCCGGGACTAGCGGGAGGACAGGGGAGCAGTTCTTC.

This clone came up a few times. The CDR3 region is CASSPGTGMSGANVLTF. CDR3 nucleotides: TGTGCCAGCAGCCCCGGGACAGGGATGTCTGGGGCCAACGTCCTGACTTTC. The rearrangement uses TRBV28 and TRBJ2-6; 9 bases are shared with TRBD1. The CDR3 runs 17 residues. Germline loops: CDR1 MDHEN, CDR2 SYDVKM. The V gene end was trimmed by 6 bases and the J gene end by 1 base; junction bases not matched to a gene: 7.

This sequence joins TRBV5-1 and TRBJ2-3; 8 bases are a match to TRBD2. V trimming: 5 bases; J trimming: 0 bases; junction bases outside the gene matches: 2. The CDR3 is 14 residues long. Germline CDR1 is SGHRS and CDR2 is YFSETQ. The CDR3 protein is CASRVAGSTDTQYF. The CDR3 DNA is TGCGCCAGCAGAGTAGCGGGGAGCACAGATACGCAGTATTTT. The full variable domain, rest sourced from reference TRBV5-1 and TRBJ2-3, is KAGVTQTPRYLIKTRGQQVTLSCSPISGHRSVSWYQQTPGQGLQFLFEYFSETQRNKGNFPGRFSGRQFSNSRSEMNVSTLELGDSALYLCASRVAGSTDTQYFGPGTRLTVL.

The chain has TRBV20-1 and TRBJ2-1; no definite D call. Germline V CDR1 and CDR2: DFQATT, SNEGSKA (reference sequence). Trimming took 3 bases from V and 5 from J, leaving 5 bases between them. This CDR3 has 11 amino acids. CDR3: CSASIDNEQFF. In nucleotides, the CDR3 is TGCAGTGCTAGTATAGACAATGAGCAGTTCTTC.

The chain has TRBV5-4 and TRBJ2-2; tentative D call: TRBD2 (5 bases). The CDR3 is 14 residues long. Trimming removed 4 bases from V and 8 bases from J, with 15 bases in between. Per germline, CDR1 SGHNT and CDR2 YYREEE (reference sequence). The CDR3 sequence is CASSTGGQTGELFF. As DNA, the CDR3 is TGTGCCAGCAGCACCGGAGGTCAGACAGGGGAGCTGTTTTTT.

This chain joins TRBV11-2 and TRBJ2-4; D gene ambiguous. CDR1 is SGHAT, CDR2 FQNNGV, per germline. The CDR3 loop spans 14 amino acids. V lost 5 bases to trimming and J lost 3 bases, with 11 bases between them. CDR3 amino acids: CASSRTVLKNIQYF. DNA for the CDR3: TGTGCCAGCAGCAGAACAGTACTCAAAAACATTCAGTACTTC.

This clone was detected once. V usage is TRBV10-3 and J usage is TRBJ2-7, with TRBD2 matching over 8 bases. The CDR3 has 17 amino acids. Germline CDR1 reads ENHRY; CDR2 reads SYGVKD. Trimming at V came to 6 bases and at J to 3 bases, leaving 16 bases not matched to a gene. The CDR3 coding sequence is TGTGCCATCAGCGGACCGGGAGGGACTAGTCGGAACTACGAGCAGTACTTC. Translation: CAISGPGGTSRNYEQYF.

Only one count was recorded for this clone. This chain links TRBV6-5 with TRBJ2-3; possible D gene TRBD1, 6 bases. V lost 8 bases and J lost 3, with 15 bases in between. The CDR3 has 14 residues. Germline V CDR1 and CDR2: MNHEY, SVGAGI. The CDR3 region has the DNA TGTGCCAGCGGTGGGGGCGCGGCGACAGATACGCAGTATTTT. Protein sequence: CASGGGAATDTQYF.

The genes are TRBV7-9 and TRBJ2-1, with 16 bases lining up with TRBD2. Germline V CDR1 and CDR2: SEHNR, FQNEAQ (reference sequence). The CDR3 spans 15 residues. V lost 5 bases and J lost 15; bases outside the gene matches: 10. CDR3 sequence reads: CASSPVGTSGRGRFF. As DNA, the CDR3 is TGTGCCAGCAGCCCCGTGGGGACTAGCGGGAGGGGGCGGTTCTTC. Drawing the rest from reference TRBV7-9 and TRBJ2-1, the complete variable domain is DTGVSQNPRHKITKRGQNVTFRCDPISEHNRLYWYRQTLGQGPEFLTYFQNEAQLEKSRLLSDRFSAERPKGSFSTLEIQRTEQGDSAMYLCASSPVGTSGRGRFFGPGTRLTVL.

The V gene is TRBV7-9, the J gene TRBJ2-1; 8 nucleotides agree with TRBD1. Germline V gene lookup returns CDR1 SEHNR and CDR2 FQNEAQ (reference sequence). This CDR3 has 13 residues. After removal of 5 bases from V and 6 bases from J, the junction contained 3 bases not matched to a gene. The chain's CDR3 is CASSADRANEQFF. The CDR3 DNA reads TGTGCCAGCAGCGCGGACAGGGCCAATGAGCAGTTCTTC.

V is TRBV5-1 and J is TRBJ1-1, with D possibly TRBD1 on 6 matching bases. In germline, CDR1 is SGHRS, CDR2 YFSETQ. The CDR3 is 15 residues long. With 0 bases removed from V and 5 bases from J, the gap between germline ends came to 14 bases. The CDR3 region is CASSLENPGETEAFF. Written as DNA, the CDR3 is TGCGCCAGCAGCTTGGAAAACCCAGGGGAGACTGAAGCTTTCTTT.

Points on this clone: The junction departs from the called germline gene at one end, perhaps through a read error. The chain combines TRBV28 with TRBJ2-7; 11 bases map to TRBD2. Germline V gene data show CDR1 as MDHEN and CDR2 as SYDVKM. This CDR3 spans 16 amino acids. CDR3: CASNLAGGPGRYEQYF. CDR3 DNA sequence: TGTGCCAGCAATTTAGCGGGAGGGCCAGGTCGTTACGAGCAGTACTTC.

This clone has a handful of counts. CDR3 in DNA: TGTGCCAGCAGTGGAAGATGGACAGGGAGCGTGCAGTACTTC. Protein product: CASSGRWTGSVQYF. The V call is TRBV25-1, the J call TRBJ2-5, with 8 bases that match TRBD1. There are 14 residues in the CDR3. Germline CDR1 reads MGHDK; CDR2 reads SYGVNS. J was trimmed by 11 bases and V by 4 bases; bases with no gene match: 12. Full variable domain (outside the CDR3, taken from reference TRBV25-1 and TRBJ2-5): EADIYQTPRYLVIGTGKKITLECSQTMGHDKMYWYQQDPGMELHLIHYSYGVNSTEKGDLSSESTVSRIRTEHFPLTLESARPSHTSQYLCASSGRWTGSVQYFGPGTRLLVL.

The chain uses TRBV18 and TRBJ2-1; the D gene is possibly TRBD2 (6 bases). V was clipped by 0 bases and J by 9 bases, with 9 bases between them. The germline CDR1 and CDR2 sequences are KGHSH and LQKENI. This CDR3 is 13 amino acids long. CDR3: CASSPPGGGEQFF. The CDR3 DNA is TGTGCCAGCTCACCACCGGGGGGTGGTGAGCAGTTCTTC.